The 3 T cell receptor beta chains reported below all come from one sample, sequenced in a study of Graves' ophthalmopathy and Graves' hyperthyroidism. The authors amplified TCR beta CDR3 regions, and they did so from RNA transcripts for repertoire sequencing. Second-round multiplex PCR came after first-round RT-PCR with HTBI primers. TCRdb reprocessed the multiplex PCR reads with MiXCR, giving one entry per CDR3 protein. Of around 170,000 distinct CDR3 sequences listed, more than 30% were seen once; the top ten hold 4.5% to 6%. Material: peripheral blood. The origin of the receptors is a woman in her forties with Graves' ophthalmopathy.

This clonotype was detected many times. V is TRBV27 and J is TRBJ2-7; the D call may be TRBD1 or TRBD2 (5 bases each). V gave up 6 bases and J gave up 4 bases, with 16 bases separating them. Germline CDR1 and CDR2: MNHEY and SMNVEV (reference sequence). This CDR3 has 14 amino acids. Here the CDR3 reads CASSSPRGRYEQYF. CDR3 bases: TGTGCCAGCAGCTCGCCGAGGGGTCGGTACGAGCAGTACTTC.

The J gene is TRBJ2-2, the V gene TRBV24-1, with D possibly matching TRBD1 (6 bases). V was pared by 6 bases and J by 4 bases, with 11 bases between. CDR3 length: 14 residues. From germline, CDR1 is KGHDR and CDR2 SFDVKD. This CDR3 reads CATSWQGGTGELFF. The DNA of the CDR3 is TGTGCCACCAGTTGGCAAGGGGGCACCGGGGAGCTGTTTTTT.

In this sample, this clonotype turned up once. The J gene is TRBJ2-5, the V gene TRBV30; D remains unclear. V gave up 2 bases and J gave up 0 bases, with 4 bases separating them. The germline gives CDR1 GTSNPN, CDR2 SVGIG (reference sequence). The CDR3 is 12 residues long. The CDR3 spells CAWSPHQETQYF. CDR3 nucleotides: TGTGCCTGGAGTCCTCACCAAGAGACCCAGTACTTC.